Below, 29 T cell receptor beta chains from the same sample are listed, as sequenced in a study of shared clonotypes between healthy human individuals. The protocol was immunoSEQ multiplex PCR, while the TCRdb copy is restricted to in-frame clones and leaves out a portion. The sample carries 400,000 to 600,000 clones, 79% recorded once. The sequencing sample was made of PBMCs. All receptors come from a woman in her 40s in good health. Some clones in this sample may be carry-over from other donors' samples.

The V call is TRBV6-6, the J call TRBJ2-3; 10 nucleotides match TRBD2. Unmatched junction bases numbered 1, after V lost 2 bases and J lost 2 bases. The CDR3 is made up of 15 amino acids. Germline CDR1 reads MNHNY; CDR2 reads SVGAGI (reference sequence). DNA of the CDR3: TGTGCCAGCAGTTACGGGACTAGCGCCACAGATACGCAGTATTTT. It translates to CASSYGTSATDTQYF.

This clone showed up just a few times. The rearrangement joins TRBV12-5 to TRBJ1-5; 8 bases agree with TRBD1. Germline loops: CDR1 LGHNT, CDR2 FRNRAP. The V segment lost 7 bases and the J segment 13 bases; nucleotides outside the gene matches: 9. The CDR3 is 12 amino acids. CDR3 protein: CASAEQGGLQHF. CDR3 nucleotides: TGTGCTAGTGCTGAACAGGGGGGCTTACAGCATTTT.

The V call is TRBV2, the J call TRBJ2-1, with 14 bases fitting TRBD2. The CDR3 is made up of 15 amino acids. Germline V gene lookup returns CDR1 SNHLY and CDR2 FYNNEI. V trimming: 5 bases; J trimming: 8 bases; junction bases outside the gene matches: 5. The CDR3 loop is CASSTGLAGGYEQFF. For the CDR3, the DNA is TGTGCCAGCAGTACCGGACTAGCGGGAGGATATGAGCAGTTCTTC.

In nucleotides, the CDR3 is TGTGCCTGGAGGAGGGGGACTAGCGCTTCCTACGAGCAGTACTTC. Its protein product is CAWRRGTSASYEQYF. The chain recombines TRBV30 with TRBJ2-7; 10 bases agree with TRBD2. The ends lost 3 bases at V and 1 base at J; junction bases unmatched: 6. Germline lookup yields CDR1 GTSNPN and CDR2 SVGIG (reference sequence). The length of the CDR3 is 15 residues. Together with reference TRBV30 and TRBJ2-7, the CDR3 gives the full variable domain: SQTIHQWPATLVQPVGSPLSLECTVEGTSNPNLYWYRQAAGRGLQLLFYSVGIGQISSEVPQNLSASRPQDRQFILSSKKLLLSDSGFYLCAWRRGTSASYEQYFGPGTRLTVT.

The chain employs TRBV18 and TRBJ2-5; a weak D match, TRBD1 (5 bases). Per the germline V gene, CDR1 is KGHSH and CDR2 is LQKENI. V lost 5 bases, J lost 1 base, and 11 bases lay in between. The CDR3 is made up of 14 amino acids. The CDR3 DNA follows: TGTGCCAGCTCATCCAGGGTTGGCCAAGAGACCCAGTACTTC. This codes for CASSSRVGQETQYF. Supplemented by reference TRBV18 and TRBJ2-5, the full variable domain reads NAGVMQNPRHLVRRRGQEARLRCSPMKGHSHVYWYRQLPEEGLKFMVYLQKENIIDESGMPKERFSAEFPKEGPSILRIQQVVRGDSAAYFCASSSRVGQETQYFGPGTRLLVL.

The V and J genes are TRBV7-2 and TRBJ2-1, with 14 nucleotides matching TRBD2. J was trimmed by 8 bases and V by 5 bases; bases with no gene match: 5. Germline assignment: CDR1 SGHTA and CDR2 FQGNSA. The CDR3 has 15 amino acids. The CDR3 spells CASSRLAGGIDEQFF. CDR3 nucleotide sequence: TGTGCCAGCAGCAGACTAGCGGGAGGGATCGATGAGCAGTTCTTC.

The V gene is TRBV5-5, the J gene TRBJ2-7; the D is unclear. The CDR3 is 14 residues long. Germline assignment: CDR1 SGHKS and CDR2 YYEKEE (reference sequence). Between the trimmed V and J ends, which lost 0 bases and 2 bases, there was a span of 9 bases. CDR3 protein: CASSLEVVAYEQYF. DNA of the CDR3: TGTGCCAGCAGCTTGGAAGTGGTTGCCTACGAGCAGTACTTC.

In this sample, this clone turned up a few times. This rearrangement joins TRBV28 to TRBJ2-7; D is undetermined. In germline, CDR1 is MDHEN, CDR2 SYDVKM. The CDR3 consists of 11 residues. V was shortened by 7 bases and J by 3 bases, with 7 bases between the two germline ends. Written as DNA, the CDR3 is TGTGCCAGCAAGACGGTCTACGAGCAGTACTTC. It codes for CASKTVYEQYF.

To note about this clone: With only one base between it and a far larger clone, this is likely a read error. Other nucleotide sequences from this sample produce the same CDR3. V and J are TRBV29-1 and TRBJ1-1, with unresolved D. The CDR3 contains 15 residues. In germline, CDR1 is SQVTM, CDR2 ANQGSEA. CDR3 amino acids: CSVEDHGLGNTEAFF. CDR3 bases: TGCAGCGTTGAAGATCATGGGCTGGGGAACACTGAGGCTTTCTTT.

J is TRBJ1-3 and V is TRBV7-8; possibly TRBD1 for D (5 bases). The germline CDR1 and CDR2 sequences are SGHVS and FQNEAQ. V was clipped by 4 bases and J by 4 bases, with 11 bases between them. The CDR3 has 14 amino acids. Written as DNA, the CDR3 is TGTGCCAGCAGCTCTCAGGGTATGGGAAACACCATATATTTT. This translates into CASSSQGMGNTIYF.

This clone came up many times. J is TRBJ2-4 and V is TRBV15; D unresolved. This CDR3 region has 22 residues. Trimming left V 1 base short and J 0 bases short, with 28 bases between. Germline-derived CDR1 and CDR2 are LNHNV and YYDKDF (reference sequence). The CDR3 loop is CATSRALPIVIDRSVAKNIQYF. CDR3 nucleotides: TGTGCCACCAGCAGAGCACTTCCGATTGTGATCGACCGGAGTGTAGCCAAAAACATTCAGTACTTC.

This clone was seen at least ten times. This chain links TRBV4-2 with TRBJ1-1, with 10 nucleotides matching TRBD1. CDR1 and CDR2 (germline): LGHNA, YNFKEQ. J lost 4 bases, V lost 4 bases, and 9 bases had no gene match. There are 16 residues in the CDR3. DNA of the CDR3: TGTGCCAGCAGCCGAAGGGCCGGGACAGGGGTCACTGAAGCTTTCTTT. As protein: CASSRRAGTGVTEAFF.

The chain recombines TRBV28 with TRBJ2-7; the D is unclear. The CDR3 is 16 amino acids. Trimming cost V 6 bases and J 3 bases, with 21 bases left between them. Germline CDR1 is MDHEN and CDR2 is SYDVKM. CDR3 region: CASRLGSANTFYEQYF. The CDR3 DNA reads TGTGCCAGCAGACTTGGTTCCGCCAACACCTTCTACGAGCAGTACTTC.

This sequence joins TRBV28 and TRBJ1-4; unclear D gene. CDR3 length: 11 residues. Trimming shortened V by 7 bases and J by 11 bases, and 11 bases separated the two germline ends. Looked up from germline, CDR1 is MDHEN and CDR2 is SYDVKM. CDR3 protein: CASNQSGKLFF. The CDR3 DNA reads TGTGCCAGCAACCAATCCGGGAAACTGTTTTTT.

The V gene is TRBV7-3, the J gene TRBJ2-5, with a possible D match to TRBD1 (6 bases). Germline CDR1 and CDR2: SGHTA and FQGTGA. The CDR3 has 15 amino acids. V dropped 5 bases and J dropped 2 bases, with 15 bases sitting between them. CDR3 sequence reads: CASSNSGTPQETQYF. The CDR3 region has the DNA TGTGCCAGCAGCAACTCCGGGACACCTCAAGAGACCCAGTACTTC.

This chain connects TRBV5-4 to TRBJ2-7, with 7 bases fitting TRBD1. The CDR3 covers 15 residues. Germline-derived CDR1 and CDR2 are SGHNT and YYREEE (reference sequence). With V trimmed by 0 bases and J by 4 bases, 7 bases remained unmatched. The CDR3 DNA reads TGTGCCAGCAGCTTGGCAGGGGGTTCCCGTTACGAGCAGTACTTC. Its translation is CASSLAGGSRYEQYF. Looking up the rest from reference TRBV5-4 and TRBJ2-7 gives the full variable domain: ETGVTQSPTHLIKTRGQQVTLRCSSQSGHNTVSWYQQALGQGPQFIFQYYREEENGRGNFPPRFSGLQFPNYSSELNVNALELDDSALYLCASSLAGGSRYEQYFGPGTRLTVT.

This clone was found a few times. V and J are TRBV18 and TRBJ2-5; 8 bases fit TRBD2. The CDR3 has 16 amino acids. V was pared by 0 bases and J by 1 base, with 4 bases of the junction left unmatched. Germline lookup yields CDR1 KGHSH and CDR2 LQKENI. DNA of the CDR3: TGTGCCAGCTCACCACCGTCGGGGGGGGTCCAAGAGACCCAGTACTTC. Residues: CASSPPSGGVQETQYF.

This clone was counted a single time. The J gene is TRBJ2-7, the V gene TRBV10-3; 7 bases map to TRBD2. The CDR3 totals 15 residues. CDR1 and CDR2 (germline): ENHRY, SYGVKD. V lost 0 bases, J lost 2 bases, and 4 bases stayed unmatched. The CDR3 region is CAISESEGGPYEQYF. For the CDR3, the DNA is TGTGCCATCAGTGAGTCAGAGGGAGGGCCCTACGAGCAGTACTTC.

The J gene is TRBJ2-3, the V gene TRBV6-4; TRBD2 matches at 9 bases. V dropped 5 bases and J dropped 6; count of bases not matched to a gene: 9. This CDR3 contains 15 residues. Germline CDR1 and CDR2: MRHNA and SNTAGT. The CDR3 DNA is TGTGCCAGCAGTCACGGAGCGGGAGGCGCCGATACGCAGTATTTT. The encoded protein is CASSHGAGGADTQYF.

The J gene is TRBJ2-3, the V gene TRBV11-2; a weak D match, TRBD2 (6 bases). This CDR3 has 15 residues. CDR1 is SGHAT and CDR2 is FQNNGV in the germline V gene. V was cut by 5 bases and J by 0 bases, with 12 bases left in between. The CDR3 DNA follows: TGTGCCAGCAGCATGCGGGGATTTAGCACAGATACGCAGTATTTT. Residues: CASSMRGFSTDTQYF.

The rearrangement uses TRBV4-2 and TRBJ2-1; the D gene is possibly TRBD1 (5 bases). This CDR3 contains 14 residues. From germline, CDR1 is LGHNA and CDR2 YNFKEQ. The V gene lost 0 bases and the J gene lost 9 bases, with 12 bases spanning the gap. The CDR3 region has the DNA TGTGCCAGCAGCCAAGAGGAAGGGGTCAGTGAGCAGTTCTTC. Translated, it gives CASSQEEGVSEQFF.

The chain links TRBV5-1 to TRBJ1-6; D not certain. Between the trimmed V and J ends, which lost 0 bases and 8 bases, there was a span of 9 bases. The CDR3 runs to 14 residues. Germline V gene data show CDR1 as SGHRS and CDR2 as YFSETQ. The CDR3 reads CASSLVSRYSPLHF. The CDR3 DNA reads TGCGCCAGCAGCTTGGTGTCAAGGTATTCACCCCTCCACTTT.

This clone was observed a single time. The CDR3 loop is CASSSSGGTASTNEKLFF. CDR3 sequence (DNA): TGTGCCAGCAGCTCATCAGGGGGTACAGCTTCAACTAATGAAAAACTGTTTTTT. J is TRBJ1-4 and V is TRBV7-9; 7 bases are shared with TRBD1. Per the germline V gene, CDR1 is SEHNR and CDR2 is FQNEAQ (reference sequence). J lost 0 bases, V lost 4 bases, and 11 bases had no gene match. The CDR3 sequence is 18 residues long. Drawing the rest from reference TRBV7-9 and TRBJ1-4, the complete variable domain is DTGVSQNPRHKITKRGQNVTFRCDPISEHNRLYWYRQTLGQGPEFLTYFQNEAQLEKSRLLSDRFSAERPKGSFSTLEIQRTEQGDSAMYLCASSSSGGTASTNEKLFFGSGTQLSVL.

This chain links TRBV7-6 with TRBJ2-7; D may be TRBD1 (6 bases). Germline CDR1 is SGHVS and CDR2 is FNYEAQ. This CDR3 is 13 amino acids long. V shed 5 bases and J shed 3 bases, with 11 bases lying between them. Written as DNA, the CDR3 is TGTGCCAGCAGCCGCCAACAGGGCTACGAGCAGTACTTC. This encodes CASSRQQGYEQYF.

This chain joins TRBV6-1 and TRBJ2-3; TRBD1 matches at 10 bases. Germline CDR1 is MNHNS and CDR2 is SASEGT. The trim removed 6 bases at V and 8 bases at J, leaving 5 bases unmatched. The CDR3 has 13 residues. CDR3 protein: CASRTGGSGTQYF. In nucleotides, the CDR3 is TGTGCCAGCAGGACAGGGGGCTCGGGTACGCAGTATTTT.

The rearrangement joins TRBV18 to TRBJ1-4; 9 bases are a match to TRBD1. J was trimmed by 0 bases and V by 3 bases; bases with no gene match: 8. The germline gives CDR1 KGHSH, CDR2 LQKENI. The CDR3 contains 18 residues. This CDR3 is CASSPFGQGPATNEKLFF. DNA of the CDR3: TGTGCCAGCTCACCTTTCGGACAGGGGCCTGCAACTAATGAAAAACTGTTTTTT.

The chain joins TRBV6-1 to TRBJ1-5; no clear D gene. V was shortened by 2 bases and J by 5 bases, with 4 bases between the two germline ends. Germline V CDR1 and CDR2: MNHNS, SASEGT. The CDR3 totals 12 residues. CDR3 sequence reads: CASSELHQPQHF. The CDR3 region has the DNA TGTGCCAGCAGTGAACTTCATCAGCCCCAGCATTTT.

This clone was detected only once. The J gene is TRBJ2-1, the V gene TRBV5-1; 7 bases map to TRBD2. J gave up 3 bases and V 5 bases, and 8 bases lay outside the gene matches. Germline V gene lookup returns CDR1 SGHRS and CDR2 YFSETQ. The CDR3 consists of 15 residues. As DNA, the CDR3 is TGCGCCAGCAGGCCGAGGCTAGCGGACTACAATGAGCAGTTCTTC. This gives the protein CASRPRLADYNEQFF.

This clone was detected only a few times. This rearrangement joins TRBV5-1 to TRBJ2-7; 7 bases line up with TRBD1. The CDR3 loop spans 14 amino acids. Per the germline V gene, CDR1 is SGHRS and CDR2 is YFSETQ. V shed 3 bases and J 3 bases; nucleotides not matched to a gene: 6. This chain's CDR3 is CASSSIQGFYEQYF. CDR3 nucleotides: TGCGCCAGCAGCTCCATACAGGGGTTCTACGAGCAGTACTTC.